The clone carrying this T cell receptor (beta chain) is labeled as medium-sized (0.01 to 0.1%). Its target is not known. This entry belongs to a study of T cell repertoires in aging, cancer and after chemotherapy. The wider study: Six age groups, ranging from 30 or younger to 70 or older, included the donors.

Study outcomes and limitations: Median generation probability rose over the chemotherapy interval in each cancer cohort, suggesting rebound thymic output.

Amplification of TCR beta used genomic DNA extracted from peripheral blood. The germline gives CDR1 MNHEY, CDR2 SMNVEV (reference sequence). This CDR3 comprises 16 residues. V shed 5 bases and J 2 bases; nucleotides not matched to a gene: 12. TRB rearrangements spanning V, D and J were amplified using mixed TRB-A/B primers. TCRdb independently ran MiXCR on the multiplex PCR reads; one entry per CDR3 protein. The sample records thousands of distinct CDR3 sequences, about 32% being singletons. Input material: blood. The rearrangement joins TRBV27 to TRBJ2-7; 7 positions agree with TRBD1. The receptor was isolated from a human donor in good health. CDR3 bases: TGTGCCAGCAGTACACAACCGGCAGGGACAGCCTACGAGCAGTACTTC. Encoded protein: CASSTQPAGTAYEQYF.